This T cell receptor (beta chain) was recovered during a study of blood T cell repertoires in COVID-19. Sequencing was performed with immunoSEQ multiplex PCR; in TCRdb, only in-frame clones are kept and a portion is missing. Of 300,000 to 400,000 clones in the sample, almost 90% were seen once. V dropped 3 bases and J dropped 4; count of bases not matched to a gene: 11. Germline CDR1 is KGHSH and CDR2 is LQKENI. The CDR3 contains 17 residues. The chain is built from TRBV18 and TRBJ1-1; 10 bases align to TRBD1. The source of this sequence is a woman in her 70s with COVID-19, enrolled during active disease. The source material was peripheral blood. The CDR3 reads CASSPRTGGFTGTEAFF. The DNA for the CDR3 is TGTGCCAGCTCACCCCGGACAGGGGGATTCACGGGCACTGAAGCTTTCTTT.